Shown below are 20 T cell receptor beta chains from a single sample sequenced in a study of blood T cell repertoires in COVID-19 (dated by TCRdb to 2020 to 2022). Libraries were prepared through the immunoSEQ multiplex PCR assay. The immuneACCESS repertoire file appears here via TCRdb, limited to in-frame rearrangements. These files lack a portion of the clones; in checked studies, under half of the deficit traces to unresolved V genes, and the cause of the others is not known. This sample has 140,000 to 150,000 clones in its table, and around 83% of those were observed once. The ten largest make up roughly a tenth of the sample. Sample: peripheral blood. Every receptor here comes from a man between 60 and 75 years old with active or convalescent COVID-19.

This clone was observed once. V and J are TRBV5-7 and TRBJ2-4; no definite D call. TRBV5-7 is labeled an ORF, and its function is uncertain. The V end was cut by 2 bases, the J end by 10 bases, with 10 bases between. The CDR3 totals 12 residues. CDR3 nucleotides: TGTGCCAGCAGCTTATGCCGGTTAATTCAGTACTTC. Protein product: CASSLCRLIQYF.

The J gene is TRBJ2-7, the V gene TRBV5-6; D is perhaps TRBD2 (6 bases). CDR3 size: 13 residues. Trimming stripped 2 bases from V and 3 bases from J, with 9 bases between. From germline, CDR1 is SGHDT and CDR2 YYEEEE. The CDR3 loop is CASSLRGFYEQYV. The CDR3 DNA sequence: TGTGCCAGCAGCTTACGGGGGTTCTACGAGCAGTACGTC.

This CDR3 reads CASSYTTGNQPQHF. CDR3 DNA: TGTGCCAGCAGTTACACGACAGGAAATCAGCCCCAGCATTTT. The chain employs TRBV6-2 or TRBV6-3 and TRBJ1-5, with D possibly being TRBD1 (6 bases). With 2 bases removed from V and 4 bases from J, the gap between germline ends came to 9 bases. Per the germline V gene, CDR1 is MNHEY and CDR2 is SVGEGT. The CDR3 is 14 residues long.

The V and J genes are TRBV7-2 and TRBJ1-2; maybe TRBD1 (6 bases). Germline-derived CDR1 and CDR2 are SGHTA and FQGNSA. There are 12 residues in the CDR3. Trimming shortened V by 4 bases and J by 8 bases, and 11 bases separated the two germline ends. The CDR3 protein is CASSSGVGGYTF. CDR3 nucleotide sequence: TGTGCCAGCAGCTCAGGGGTCGGAGGCTACACCTTC.

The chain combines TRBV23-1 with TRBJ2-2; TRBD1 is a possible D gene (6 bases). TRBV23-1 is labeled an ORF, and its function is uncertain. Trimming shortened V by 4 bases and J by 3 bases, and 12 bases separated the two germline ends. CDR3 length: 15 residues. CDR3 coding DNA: TGCGCCAGCAGTCCGCGACAGGCGGACACCGGGGAGCTGTTTTTT. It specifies CASSPRQADTGELFF.

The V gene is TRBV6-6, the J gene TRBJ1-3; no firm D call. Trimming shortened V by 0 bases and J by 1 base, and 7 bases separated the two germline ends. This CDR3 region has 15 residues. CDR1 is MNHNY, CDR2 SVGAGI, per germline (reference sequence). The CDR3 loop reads CASSYSAGSGNTIYF. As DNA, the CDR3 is TGTGCCAGCAGTTACTCGGCCGGGTCTGGAAACACCATATATTTT.

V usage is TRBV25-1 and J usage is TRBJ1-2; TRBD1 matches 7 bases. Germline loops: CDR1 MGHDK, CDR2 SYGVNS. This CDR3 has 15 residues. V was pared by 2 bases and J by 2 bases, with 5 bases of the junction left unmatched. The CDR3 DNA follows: TGTGCCAGCAGTGAACGGCAGGGGGACAACTATGGCTACACCTTC. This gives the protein CASSERQGDNYGYTF.

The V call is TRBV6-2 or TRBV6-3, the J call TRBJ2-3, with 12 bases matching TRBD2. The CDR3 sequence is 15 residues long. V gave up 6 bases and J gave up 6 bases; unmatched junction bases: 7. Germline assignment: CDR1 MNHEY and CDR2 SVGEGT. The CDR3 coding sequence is TGTGCCAGCAGCTATACTAGCGGGGGGTCCGATACGCAGTATTTT. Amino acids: CASSYTSGGSDTQYF.

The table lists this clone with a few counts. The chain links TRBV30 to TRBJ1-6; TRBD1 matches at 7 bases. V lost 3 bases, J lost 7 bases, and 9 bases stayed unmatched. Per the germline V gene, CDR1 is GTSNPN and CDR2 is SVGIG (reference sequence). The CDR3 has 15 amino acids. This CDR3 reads CAWREDRVNNSPLHF. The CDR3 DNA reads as TGTGCCTGGAGAGAAGACAGGGTGAACAATTCACCCCTCCACTTT.

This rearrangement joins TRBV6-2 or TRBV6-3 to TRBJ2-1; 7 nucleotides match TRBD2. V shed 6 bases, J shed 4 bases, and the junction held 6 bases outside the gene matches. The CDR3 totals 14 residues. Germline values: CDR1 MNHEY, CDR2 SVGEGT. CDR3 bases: TGTGCCAGCAGCCCACTAGCGATTTACAATGAGCAGTTCTTC. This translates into CASSPLAIYNEQFF.

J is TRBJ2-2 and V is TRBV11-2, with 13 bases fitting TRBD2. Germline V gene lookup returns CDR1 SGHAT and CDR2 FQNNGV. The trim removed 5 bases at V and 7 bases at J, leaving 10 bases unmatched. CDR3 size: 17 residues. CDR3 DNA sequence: TGTGCCAGCAGCCCGGGACTAGCGGGGCAAAGGGACGGGGAGCTGTTTTTT. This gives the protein CASSPGLAGQRDGELFF. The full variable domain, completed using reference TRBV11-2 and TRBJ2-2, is EAGVAQSPRYKIIEKRQSVAFWCNPISGHATLYWYQQILGQGPKLLIQFQNNGVVDDSQLPKDRFSAERLKGVDSTLKIQPAKLEDSAVYLCASSPGLAGQRDGELFFGEGSRLTVL.

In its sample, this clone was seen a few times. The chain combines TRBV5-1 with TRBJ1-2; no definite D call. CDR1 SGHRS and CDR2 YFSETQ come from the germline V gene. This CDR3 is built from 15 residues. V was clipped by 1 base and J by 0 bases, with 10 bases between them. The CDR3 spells CASSLQQSPNYGYTF. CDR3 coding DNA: TGCGCCAGCAGCTTGCAACAGAGCCCTAACTATGGCTACACCTTC.

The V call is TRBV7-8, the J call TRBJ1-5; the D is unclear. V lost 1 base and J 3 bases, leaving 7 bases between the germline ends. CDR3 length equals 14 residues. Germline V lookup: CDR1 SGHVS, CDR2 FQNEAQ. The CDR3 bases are TGTGCCAGCAGCTTAGACAGCAACAATCAGCCCCAGCATTTT. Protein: CASSLDSNNQPQHF.

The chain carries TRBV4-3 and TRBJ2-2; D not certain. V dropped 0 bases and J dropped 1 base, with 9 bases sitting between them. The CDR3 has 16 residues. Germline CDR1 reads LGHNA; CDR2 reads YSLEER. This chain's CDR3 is CASSQEYGVNTGELFF. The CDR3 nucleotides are TGCGCCAGCAGCCAAGAGTACGGAGTGAACACCGGGGAGCTGTTTTTT.

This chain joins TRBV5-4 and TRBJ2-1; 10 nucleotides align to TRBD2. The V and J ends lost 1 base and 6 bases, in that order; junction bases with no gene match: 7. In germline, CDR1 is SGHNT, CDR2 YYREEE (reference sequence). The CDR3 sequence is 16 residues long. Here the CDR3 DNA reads TGTGCCAGCAGCTTGCCCCTCCGACTAGCGGGCAATGAGCAGTTCTTC. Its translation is CASSLPLRLAGNEQFF.

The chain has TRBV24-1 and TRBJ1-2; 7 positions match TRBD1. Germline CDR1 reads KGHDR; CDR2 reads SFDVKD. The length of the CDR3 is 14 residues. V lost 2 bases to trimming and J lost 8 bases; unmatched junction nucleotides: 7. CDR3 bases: TGTGCCACCAGTGATTCACTACAGGGGTGGGGCTACACCTTC. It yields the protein CATSDSLQGWGYTF.

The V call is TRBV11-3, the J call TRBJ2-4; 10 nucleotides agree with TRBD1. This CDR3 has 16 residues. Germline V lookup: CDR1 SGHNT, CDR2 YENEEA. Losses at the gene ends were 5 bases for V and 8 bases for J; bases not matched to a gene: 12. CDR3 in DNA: TGTGCCAGCAGCCCACGGGAGACAGGGGGCGGGTACATTCAGTACTTC. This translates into CASSPRETGGGYIQYF.

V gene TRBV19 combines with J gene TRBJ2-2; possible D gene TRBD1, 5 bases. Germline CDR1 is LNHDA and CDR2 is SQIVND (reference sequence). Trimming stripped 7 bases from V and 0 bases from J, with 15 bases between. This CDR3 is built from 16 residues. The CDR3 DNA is TGTGCCAGTACCCCCAGACAGATATCGAACACCGGGGAGCTGTTTTTT. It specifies CASTPRQISNTGELFF.

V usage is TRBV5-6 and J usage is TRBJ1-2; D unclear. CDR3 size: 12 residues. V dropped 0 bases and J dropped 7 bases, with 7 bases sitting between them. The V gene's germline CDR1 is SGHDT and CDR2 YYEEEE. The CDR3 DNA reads TGTGCCAGCAGCTTGGGAGGACTTGGCTACACCTTC. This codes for CASSLGGLGYTF.

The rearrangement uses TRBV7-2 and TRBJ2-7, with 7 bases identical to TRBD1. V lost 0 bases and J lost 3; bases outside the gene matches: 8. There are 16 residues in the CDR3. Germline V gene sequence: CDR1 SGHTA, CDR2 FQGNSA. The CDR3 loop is CASSLATTGAVYEQYF. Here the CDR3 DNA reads TGTGCCAGCAGCTTAGCGACCACAGGGGCGGTCTACGAGCAGTACTTC.